This T cell receptor (beta chain) was sequenced for a study of blood T cell repertoires in COVID-19. Study context: Spain, Italy and the United States supplied samples that represented acute and convalescent COVID-19. T cells, B-cell-depleted T cells, or PBMCs provided the cDNA or gDNA that served as material.

Germline values: CDR1 SGHTA, CDR2 FQGNSA. Losses at the gene ends were 5 bases for V and 5 bases for J; bases not matched to a gene: 3. The CDR3 spans 13 residues. Authors' processing steps: Reference gene primers were amplified, and this amplification served to estimate nucleated cell counts. Produced via immunoSEQ multiplex PCR; TCRdb's table is partial and in-frame only. That table is the source of V, J and clone size, and D and trimming were worked out from the DNA. This sample yields over 70,000 clones, of which about four fifths are seen a single time; 15% to 20% belongs to the top ten. The chain recombines TRBV7-2 with TRBJ1-5; 7 nucleotides match TRBD1. The material sequenced was peripheral blood. The receptor was isolated from a man between 65 and 85 years old who had recovered from COVID-19. Here the CDR3 reads CASSNDRDQPQHF. Written as DNA, the CDR3 is TGTGCCAGCAGCAACGACAGGGATCAGCCCCAGCATTTT.